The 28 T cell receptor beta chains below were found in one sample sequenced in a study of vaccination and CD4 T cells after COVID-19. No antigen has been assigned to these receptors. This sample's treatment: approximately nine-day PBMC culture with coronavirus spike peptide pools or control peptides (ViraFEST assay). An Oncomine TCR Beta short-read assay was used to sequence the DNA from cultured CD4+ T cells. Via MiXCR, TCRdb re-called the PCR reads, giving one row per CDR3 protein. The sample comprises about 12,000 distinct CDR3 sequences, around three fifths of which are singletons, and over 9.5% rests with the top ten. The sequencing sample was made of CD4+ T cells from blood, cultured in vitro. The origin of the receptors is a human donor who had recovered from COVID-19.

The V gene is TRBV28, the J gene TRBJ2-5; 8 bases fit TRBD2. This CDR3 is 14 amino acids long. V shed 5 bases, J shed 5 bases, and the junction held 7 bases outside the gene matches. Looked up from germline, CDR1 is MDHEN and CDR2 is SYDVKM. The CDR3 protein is CASSTPGLDETQYF. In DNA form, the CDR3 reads TGTGCCAGCAGTACCCCGGGACTAGACGAGACCCAGTACTTC.

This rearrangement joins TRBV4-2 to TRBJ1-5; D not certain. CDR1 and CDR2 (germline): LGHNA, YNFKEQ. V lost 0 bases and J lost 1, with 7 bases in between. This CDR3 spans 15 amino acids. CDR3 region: CASSQDTASNQPQHF. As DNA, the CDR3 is TGTGCCAGCAGCCAAGATACAGCCAGCAATCAGCCCCAGCATTTT.

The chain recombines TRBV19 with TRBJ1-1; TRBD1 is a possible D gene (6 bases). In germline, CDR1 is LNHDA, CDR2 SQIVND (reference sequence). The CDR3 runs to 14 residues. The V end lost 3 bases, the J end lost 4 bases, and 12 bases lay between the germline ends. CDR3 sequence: CASSILEGGTEAFF. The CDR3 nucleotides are TGTGCCAGTAGTATTCTTGAAGGGGGCACTGAAGCTTTCTTT.

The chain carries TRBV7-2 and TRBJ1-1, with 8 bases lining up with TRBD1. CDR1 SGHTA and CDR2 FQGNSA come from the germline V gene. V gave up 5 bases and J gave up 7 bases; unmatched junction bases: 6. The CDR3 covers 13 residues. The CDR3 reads CASSLRGPGEAFF. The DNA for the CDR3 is TGTGCCAGCAGCCTCAGGGGGCCGGGTGAAGCTTTCTTT.

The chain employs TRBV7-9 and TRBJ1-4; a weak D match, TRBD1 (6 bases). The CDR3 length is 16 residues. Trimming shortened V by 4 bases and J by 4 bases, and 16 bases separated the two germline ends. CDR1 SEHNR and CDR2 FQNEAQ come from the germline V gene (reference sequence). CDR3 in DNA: TGTGCCAGCAGCTACAAACTGGACAGTTATAATGAAAAACTGTTTTTT. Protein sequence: CASSYKLDSYNEKLFF.

CDR3 in amino acids: CSARPFILGILNSPLHF. Here the CDR3 DNA reads TGCAGTGCTAGACCATTTATCCTCGGGATCCTAAATTCACCCCTCCACTTT. J is TRBJ1-6 and V is TRBV20-1; D not certain. Per germline, CDR1 DFQATT and CDR2 SNEGSKA (reference sequence). CDR3 length equals 17 residues. Trimming stripped 2 bases from V and 7 bases from J, with 21 bases between.

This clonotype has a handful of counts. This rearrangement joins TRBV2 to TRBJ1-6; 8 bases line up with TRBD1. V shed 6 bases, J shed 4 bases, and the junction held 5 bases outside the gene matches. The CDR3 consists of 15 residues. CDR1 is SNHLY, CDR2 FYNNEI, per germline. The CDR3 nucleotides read TGTGCCAGCAGGCCCGGGACAGGTTATAATTCACCCCTCCACTTT. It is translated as CASRPGTGYNSPLHF. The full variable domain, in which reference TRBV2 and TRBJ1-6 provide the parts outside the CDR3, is EPEVTQTPSHQVTQMGQEVILRCVPISNHLYFYWYRQILGQKVEFLVSFYNNEISEKSEIFDDQFSVERPDGSNFTLKIRSTKLEDSAMYFCASRPGTGYNSPLHFGNGTRLTVT.

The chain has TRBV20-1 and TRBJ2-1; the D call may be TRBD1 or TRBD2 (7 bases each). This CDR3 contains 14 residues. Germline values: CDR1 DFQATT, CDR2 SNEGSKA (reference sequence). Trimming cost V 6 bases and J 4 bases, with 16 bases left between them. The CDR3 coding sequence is TGCAGTGCGGGCAGGGGGGGTGTGTACAATGAGCAGTTCTTC. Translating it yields CSAGRGGVYNEQFF.

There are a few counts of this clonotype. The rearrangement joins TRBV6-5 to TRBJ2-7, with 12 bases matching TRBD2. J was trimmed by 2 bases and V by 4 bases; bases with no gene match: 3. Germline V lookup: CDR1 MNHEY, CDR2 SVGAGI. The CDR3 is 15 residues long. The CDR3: CASSSASGRAYEQYF. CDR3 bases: TGTGCCAGCAGTTCAGCTAGCGGGAGGGCCTACGAGCAGTACTTC.

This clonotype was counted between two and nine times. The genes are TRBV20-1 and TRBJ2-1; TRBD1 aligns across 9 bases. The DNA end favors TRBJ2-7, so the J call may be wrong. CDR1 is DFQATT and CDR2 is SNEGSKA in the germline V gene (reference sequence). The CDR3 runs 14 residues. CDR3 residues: CSAPRQGVSDEQYF. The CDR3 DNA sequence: TGCAGTGCCCCCCGACAGGGGGTTAGCGACGAGCAGTACTTC.

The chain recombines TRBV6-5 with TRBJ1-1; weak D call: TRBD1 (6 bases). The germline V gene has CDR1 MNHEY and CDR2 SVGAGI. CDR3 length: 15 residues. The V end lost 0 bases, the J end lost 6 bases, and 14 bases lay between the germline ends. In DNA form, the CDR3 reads TGTGCCAGCAGTTACTCTACAGGGACACTCTCTGAAGCTTTCTTT. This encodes CASSYSTGTLSEAFF.

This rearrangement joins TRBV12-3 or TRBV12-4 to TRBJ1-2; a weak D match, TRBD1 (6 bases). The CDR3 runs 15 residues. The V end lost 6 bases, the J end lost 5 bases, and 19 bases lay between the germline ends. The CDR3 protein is CASSPLGGPGYGYTF. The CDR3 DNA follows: TGTGCCAGCAGCCCACTCGGGGGGCCCGGTTATGGCTACACCTTC.

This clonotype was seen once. The CDR3 region is CASSPRRTTQGETQYF. CDR3 sequence (DNA): TGTGCCAGCAGTCCCCGAAGGACAACACAGGGCGAGACCCAGTACTTC. This chain uses TRBV28 with TRBJ2-5; D possibly corresponds to TRBD1 (6 bases). CDR1 and CDR2 from the germline V gene are MDHEN and SYDVKM. V was shortened by 5 bases and J by 5 bases, with 21 bases between the two germline ends. CDR3 size: 16 residues.

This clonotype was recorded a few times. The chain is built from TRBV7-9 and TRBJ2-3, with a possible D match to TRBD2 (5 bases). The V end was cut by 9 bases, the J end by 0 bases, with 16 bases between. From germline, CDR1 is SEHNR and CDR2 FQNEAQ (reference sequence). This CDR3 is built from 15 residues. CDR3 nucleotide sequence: TGTGCCAGATCAACCGGGGAGAGAAGCACAGATACGCAGTATTTT. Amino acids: CARSTGERSTDTQYF.

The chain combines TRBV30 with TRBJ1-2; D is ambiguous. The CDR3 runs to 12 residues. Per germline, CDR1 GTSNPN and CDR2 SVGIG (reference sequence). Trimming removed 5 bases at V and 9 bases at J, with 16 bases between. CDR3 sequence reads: CAWSRLESSYTF. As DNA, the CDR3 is TGTGCCTGGTCGAGACTCGAGAGTAGCTACACCTTC.

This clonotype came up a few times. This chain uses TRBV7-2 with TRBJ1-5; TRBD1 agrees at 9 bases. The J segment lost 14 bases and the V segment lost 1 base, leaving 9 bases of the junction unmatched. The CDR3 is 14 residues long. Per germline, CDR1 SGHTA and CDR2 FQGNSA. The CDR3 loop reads CASSLDRGQGEKHF. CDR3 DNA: TGTGCCAGCAGCTTAGACCGGGGACAGGGTGAGAAGCATTTT.

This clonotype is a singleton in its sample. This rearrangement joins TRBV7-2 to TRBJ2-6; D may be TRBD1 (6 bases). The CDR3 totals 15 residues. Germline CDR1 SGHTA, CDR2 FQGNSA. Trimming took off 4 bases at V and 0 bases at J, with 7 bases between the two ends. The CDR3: CASSWTASGANVLTF. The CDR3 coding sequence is TGTGCCAGCAGCTGGACAGCCTCTGGGGCCAACGTCCTGACTTTC.

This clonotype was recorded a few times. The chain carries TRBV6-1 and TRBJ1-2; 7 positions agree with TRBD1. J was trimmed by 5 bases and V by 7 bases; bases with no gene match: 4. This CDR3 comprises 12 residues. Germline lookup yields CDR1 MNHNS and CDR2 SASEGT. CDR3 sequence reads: CASTGTEYGYTF. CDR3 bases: TGTGCCAGCACCGGGACAGAGTATGGCTACACCTTC.

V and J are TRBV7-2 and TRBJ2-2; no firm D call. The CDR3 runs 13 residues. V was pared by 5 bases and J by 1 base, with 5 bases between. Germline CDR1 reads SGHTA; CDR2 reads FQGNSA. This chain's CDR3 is CASSPRNTGELFF. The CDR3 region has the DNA TGTGCCAGCAGCCCACGGAACACCGGGGAGCTGTTTTTT.

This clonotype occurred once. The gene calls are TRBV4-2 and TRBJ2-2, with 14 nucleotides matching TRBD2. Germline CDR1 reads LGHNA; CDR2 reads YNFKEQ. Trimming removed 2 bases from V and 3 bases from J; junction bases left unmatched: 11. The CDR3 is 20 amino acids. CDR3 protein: CASSQPRPRTSGRYTGELFF. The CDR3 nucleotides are TGTGCCAGCAGCCAACCCCGGCCAAGGACTAGCGGGAGGTACACCGGGGAGCTGTTTTTT.

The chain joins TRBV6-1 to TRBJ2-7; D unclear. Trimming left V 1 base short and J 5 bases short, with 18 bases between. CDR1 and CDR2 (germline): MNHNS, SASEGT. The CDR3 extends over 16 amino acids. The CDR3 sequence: CASSEGPPPGFDEQYF. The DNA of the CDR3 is TGTGCCAGCAGTGAAGGTCCCCCCCCGGGTTTCGACGAGCAGTACTTC.

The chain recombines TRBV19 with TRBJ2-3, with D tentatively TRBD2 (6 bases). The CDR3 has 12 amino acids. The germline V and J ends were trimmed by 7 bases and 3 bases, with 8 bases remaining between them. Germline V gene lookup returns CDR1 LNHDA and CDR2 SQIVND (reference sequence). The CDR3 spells CASIGGTDTQYF. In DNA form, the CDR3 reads TGTGCCAGTATAGGAGGGACAGATACGCAGTATTTT.

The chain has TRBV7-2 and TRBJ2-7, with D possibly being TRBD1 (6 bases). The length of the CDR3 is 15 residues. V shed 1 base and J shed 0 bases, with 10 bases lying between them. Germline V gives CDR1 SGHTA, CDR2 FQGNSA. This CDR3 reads CASSLEGTTSYEQYF. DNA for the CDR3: TGTGCCAGCAGCTTAGAAGGGACAACCTCCTACGAGCAGTACTTC.

Here the CDR3 DNA reads TGCAGTGCTAGAGAGACCTTTAGCGACAATGAGCAGTTCTTC. Protein: CSARETFSDNEQFF. This rearrangement joins TRBV20-1 to TRBJ2-1; tentatively, D is TRBD2 (5 bases). CDR1 DFQATT and CDR2 SNEGSKA come from the germline V gene (reference sequence). CDR3 length: 14 residues. Trimming left V 0 bases short and J 5 bases short, with 11 bases between.

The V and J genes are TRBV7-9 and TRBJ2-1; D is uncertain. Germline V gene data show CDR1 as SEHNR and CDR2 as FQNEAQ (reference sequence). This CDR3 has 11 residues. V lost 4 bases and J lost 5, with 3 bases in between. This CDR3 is CASSYDNEQFF. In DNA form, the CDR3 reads TGTGCCAGCAGCTACGACAATGAGCAGTTCTTC.

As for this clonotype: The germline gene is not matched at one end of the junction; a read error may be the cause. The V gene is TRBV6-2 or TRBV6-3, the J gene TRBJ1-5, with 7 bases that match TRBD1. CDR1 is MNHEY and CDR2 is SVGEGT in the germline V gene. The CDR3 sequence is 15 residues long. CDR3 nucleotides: TGTGTCAGCAGGCATCGACTGACAGGGAATCAGCCCCAGCATTTT. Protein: CVSRHRLTGNQPQHF.

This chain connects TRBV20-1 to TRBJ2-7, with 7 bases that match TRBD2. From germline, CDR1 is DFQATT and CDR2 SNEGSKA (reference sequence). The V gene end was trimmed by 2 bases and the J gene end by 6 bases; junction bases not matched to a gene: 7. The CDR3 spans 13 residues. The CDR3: CSARPSGGSEQYF. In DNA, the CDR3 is TGCAGTGCTAGACCCTCTGGCGGGAGCGAGCAGTACTTC.

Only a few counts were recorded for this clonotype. The chain's CDR3 is CASSRQGLDGYTF. Here the CDR3 DNA reads TGTGCCAGCAGCCGACAAGGTCTGGATGGCTACACCTTC. V gene TRBV5-4 combines with J gene TRBJ1-2; D not certain. The CDR3 spans 13 residues. V lost 4 bases and J 6 bases, leaving 13 bases between the germline ends. The germline gives CDR1 SGHNT, CDR2 YYREEE (reference sequence).